These T cell receptor beta chains were read from a single sample in a study of T cell responses to AZD1222 COVID-19 vaccine. Some clones are missing from TCRdb's copy, which holds only in-frame ones; the method was immunoSEQ multiplex PCR. The table records 110,000 or so clones, 80% to 95% of them present only once. This material consisted of peripheral blood, taken 28 days after the second dose of the MenACWY control vaccine. These TCRs come from an adult who received the MenACWY meningococcal vaccine as a control. Both conserved end residues are part of each CDR3. D genes are given only for firm matches. A row's size may be missing; if present it is once, few, many or a size class.

TRBJ2-4 NA NA TRBV28 TGTGCCAGCAGCAAGACAGAAAAACTAGCCAAAAACATTCAGTACTTC CASSKTEKLAKNIQYF
TRBJ2-5 TRBD2 NA TRBV4-2 TGTGCCAGCAGCCAAGGACTAGCGGAAAAAGAGACCCAGTACTTC CASSQGLAEKETQYF
TRBJ2-1 NA NA TRBV11-2 TGTGCCAGCAGCTTAGATTTCTACGCTGGCGCCGGAATGTACAATGAGCAGTTCTTC CASSLDFYAGAGMYNEQFF
TRBJ1-5 TRBD1 NA TRBV5-5 TGTGCCAGCAGCCGGGACAGCCGCTTCAATCAGCCCCAGCATTTT CASSRDSRFNQPQHF
TRBJ2-3 NA medium-sized TRBV9 TGTGCCAGCAGCCAACGACCGGGGCAGGGGAAAGATACGCAGTATTTT CASSQRPGQGKDTQYF
TRBJ2-1 TRBD1 once TRBV19 TGTGCCAGTACAAAGGACAGGGAAGGGTACAATGAGCAGTTCTTC CASTKDREGYNEQFF
TRBJ2-6 TRBD1 NA TRBV19 TGTGCCAGTAGTATAGAACAGGGGGCACTCTCTGGGGCCAACGTCCTGACTTTC CASSIEQGALSGANVLTF
TRBJ2-1 TRBD1 NA TRBV27 TGTGCCAGCCGATCCTCCGGGACAGGTTACAATGAGCAGTTCTTC CASRSSGTGYNEQFF
TRBJ1-5 NA NA TRBV6-5 TGTGCCGATAGGGGTGGCAATCAGCCCCAGCATTTT CADRGGNQPQHF
TRBJ2-7 TRBD2 once TRBV5-1 TGCGCCAGCAGCGCCGGGACTAGCCCGGGACCCTACGAGCAGTACTTC CASSAGTSPGPYEQYF
TRBJ1-3 TRBD1 NA TRBV18 TGTGCCAGCTCACCTCCGGGACAGCGCTCTGGAAACACCATATATTTT CASSPPGQRSGNTIYF
TRBJ2-1 TRBD2 NA TRBV7-2 TGTGCCAGCAGGCGAAAACTAGCGGGAGGGCCTAATGAGCAGTTCTTC CASRRKLAGGPNEQFF
TRBJ2-2 TRBD1 once TRBV15 TGTGCCACCAGCAGTTGGGACAGGACGAACACCGGGGAGCTGTTTTTT CATSSWDRTNTGELFF
TRBJ2-5 TRBD1 NA TRBV28 TGTGCCAGCAGTTTCGGAAGACAGGGGTGGGAGACCCAGTACTTC CASSFGRQGWETQYF
TRBJ2-3 TRBD2 once TRBV7-2 TGTGCCAGCAGCTTAGCGAGGGTCAGCGGGAGTCAATATATGCACATTCGAGATACGCAGTATTTT CASSLARVSGSQYMHIRDTQYF
TRBJ1-4 NA NA TRBV20-1 TGCAGTGCTAGAGTGGGTGAAAAACTGTTTTTT CSARVGEKLFF
TRBJ1-5 NA NA TRBV27 TGTGCCAGCAGTTTACAGGGTGGCAATCAGCCCCAGCATTTT CASSLQGGNQPQHF
TRBJ2-7 TRBD1 NA TRBV4-1 TGCGCCAGCAGCCAAGGACAGGGGGAGGGCTACGAGCAGTACTTC CASSQGQGEGYEQYF
TRBJ2-1 NA once TRBV19 TGTGCCAGTACCCTAATGGGGGGAGTAAACCACAATGAGCAGTTCTTC CASTLMGGVNHNEQFF
TRBJ1-4 TRBD1 NA TRBV6-5 TGTGCCAGCAGCTCAGGGGGCATTGATGAAAAACTGTTTTTT CASSSGGIDEKLFF
TRBJ2-5 NA NA TRBV21-1 TGTGCCAGCAGTAAAACCCTAGCGGGGGGGCAAGAGACCCAGTACTTC CASSKTLAGGQETQYF
TRBJ1-4 NA NA TRBV18 TGTGCCAGCTCACCCATACCAACTAATGAAAAACTGTTTTTT CASSPIPTNEKLFF
TRBJ2-1 TRBD1 NA TRBV24-1 TGTGCCACCAGTGGGGCAGGGGGCTACAATGAGCAGTTCTTC CATSGAGGYNEQFF
TRBJ2-5 NA NA TRBV5-1 TGCGCCAGCAGCAGCCAGGCCATGACCTTTGTTGAGACCCAGTACTTC CASSSQAMTFVETQYF
TRBJ1-5 NA few TRBV28 TGTGCCAGCCGGTCGCCGGGGCAGGCGACATTAAGGCCCCAGCATTTT CASRSPGQATLRPQHF
TRBJ1-5 TRBD1 NA TRBV28 TGTGCCAGCAGACGGCTCGGAGGGACAGGGGGCAATCAGCCCCAGCATTTT CASRRLGGTGGNQPQHF
TRBJ2-3 NA once TRBV18 TGTGCCAGCTCACCAGTAGCAGATACGCAGTATTTT CASSPVADTQYF
TRBJ2-1 NA NA TRBV20-1 TGCAGTGCGCAGGGCAATGAGCAGTTCTTC CSAQGNEQFF
TRBJ2-6 NA NA TRBV12-5 TGTGCTAGTGCTCCCTCAGGGGCCAACGTCCTGACTTTC CASAPSGANVLTF
TRBJ2-7 NA NA TRBV28 TGTGCCAGCAGATCCCTTTTCAGGGGAAACGAGCAGTACTTC CASRSLFRGNEQYF
TRBJ2-3 NA NA TRBV5-1 TGCGCCAGCAGCTTGTCTAGCACAGATACGCAGTATTTT CASSLSSTDTQYF
TRBJ2-7 NA once TRBV7-9 TGTGCCAGCAGCTATGACTACTCCCCCTACGAGCAGTACTTC CASSYDYSPYEQYF
TRBJ2-2 TRBD1 NA TRBV5-5 TGTGCCAGCAGCTTACAACAGGGGGCTGGGGAGCTGTTTTTT CASSLQQGAGELFF
TRBJ2-1 TRBD2 NA TRBV5-1 TGCGCCAGCACCCTGGGGGGGGATGAGCAGTTCTTC CASTLGGDEQFF
TRBJ1-2 NA NA TRBV27 TGTGCCAGCAGTTTTATCGATGCAACTAATGGCTACACCTTC CASSFIDATNGYTF
TRBJ2-3 TRBD2 NA TRBV19 TGTGCCAACAGGACTAGCGGCCCAGATACGCAGTATTTT CANRTSGPDTQYF
TRBJ2-2 NA NA TRBV18 TGTGCCAGCTCACCAACCCTCCCGGGCGATAGCGGCACCGGGGAGCTGTTTTTT CASSPTLPGDSGTGELFF
TRBJ2-5 TRBD2 NA TRBV9 TGTGCCAGCAGCGTAGGAATTTCGGGAGGGGAAGAGACCCAGTACTTC CASSVGISGGEETQYF
TRBJ1-5 NA many TRBV28 TGTGCCAGCAGTTTTGATTGGCGCCAAAGCAATCAGCCCCAGCATTTT CASSFDWRQSNQPQHF
TRBJ2-1 TRBD2 NA TRBV18 TGTGCCAGCTCACCGCCCCCTAGCGGCAGCTCCTACAATGAGCAGTTCTTC CASSPPPSGSSYNEQFF
TRBJ2-7 TRBD1 NA TRBV6-1 TGTGCCAGCAGTGAAATGGGACAGCTTAGCTCCTACGAGCAGTACTTC CASSEMGQLSSYEQYF
TRBJ1-6 NA NA TRBV10-3 TGTGCCATCAGTGGGACACCTAATAATTCACCCCTCCACTTT CAISGTPNNSPLHF
TRBJ2-3 TRBD2 NA TRBV9 TGTGCCAGCAGCGCCCGACTAGCCACAGATACGCAGTATTTT CASSARLATDTQYF
TRBJ2-6 NA NA TRBV21-1 TGTGCCAGCAGCACCCCATGGGGACAGGTGATTGTCTCTGGGGCCAACGTCCTGACTTTC CASSTPWGQVIVSGANVLTF